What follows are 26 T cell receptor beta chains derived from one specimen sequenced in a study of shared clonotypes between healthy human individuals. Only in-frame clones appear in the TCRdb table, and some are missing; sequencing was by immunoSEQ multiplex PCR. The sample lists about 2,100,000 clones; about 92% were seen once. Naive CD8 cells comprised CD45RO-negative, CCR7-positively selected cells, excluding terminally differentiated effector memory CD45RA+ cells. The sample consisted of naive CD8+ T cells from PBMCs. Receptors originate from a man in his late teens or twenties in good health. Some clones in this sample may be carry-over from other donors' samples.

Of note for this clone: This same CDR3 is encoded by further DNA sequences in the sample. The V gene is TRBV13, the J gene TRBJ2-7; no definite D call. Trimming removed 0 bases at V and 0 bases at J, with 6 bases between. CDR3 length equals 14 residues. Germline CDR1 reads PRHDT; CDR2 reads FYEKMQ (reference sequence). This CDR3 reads CASSLGRVSYEQYF. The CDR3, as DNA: TGTGCCAGCAGCTTAGGTCGAGTCTCCTACGAGCAGTACTTC.

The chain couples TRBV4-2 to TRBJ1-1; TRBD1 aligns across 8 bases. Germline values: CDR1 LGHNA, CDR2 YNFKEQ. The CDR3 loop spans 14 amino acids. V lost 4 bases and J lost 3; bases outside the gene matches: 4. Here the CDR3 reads CASSPHRGDTEAFF. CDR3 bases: TGTGCCAGCAGCCCGCACAGGGGGGACACTGAAGCTTTCTTT.

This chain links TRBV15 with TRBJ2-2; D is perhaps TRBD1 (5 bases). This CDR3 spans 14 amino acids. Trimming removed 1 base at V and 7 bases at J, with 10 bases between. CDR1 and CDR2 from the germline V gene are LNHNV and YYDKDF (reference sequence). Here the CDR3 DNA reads TGTGCCACCAGCAGAGTTAGGGGCTACGGGGAGCTGTTTTTT. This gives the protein CATSRVRGYGELFF.

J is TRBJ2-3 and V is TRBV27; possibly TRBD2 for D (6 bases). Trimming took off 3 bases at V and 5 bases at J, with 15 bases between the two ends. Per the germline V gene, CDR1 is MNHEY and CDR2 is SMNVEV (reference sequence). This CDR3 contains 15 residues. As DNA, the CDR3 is TGTGCCAGCAGTTTGGTGGGAGGCCCGATAGATACGCAGTATTTT. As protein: CASSLVGGPIDTQYF.

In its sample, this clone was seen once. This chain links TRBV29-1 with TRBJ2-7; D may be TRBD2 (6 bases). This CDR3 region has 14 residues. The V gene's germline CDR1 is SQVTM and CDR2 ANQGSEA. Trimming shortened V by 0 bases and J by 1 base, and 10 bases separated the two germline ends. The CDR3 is CSVEDAGFSYEQYF. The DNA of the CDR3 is TGCAGCGTTGAAGATGCGGGATTTTCCTACGAGCAGTACTTC.

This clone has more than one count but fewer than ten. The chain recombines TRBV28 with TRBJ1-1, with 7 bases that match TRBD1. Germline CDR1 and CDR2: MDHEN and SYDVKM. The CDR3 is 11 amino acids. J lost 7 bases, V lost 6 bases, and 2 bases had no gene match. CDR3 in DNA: TGTGCCAGCAGGGGACAGCTTGAAGCTTTCTTT. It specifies CASRGQLEAFF.

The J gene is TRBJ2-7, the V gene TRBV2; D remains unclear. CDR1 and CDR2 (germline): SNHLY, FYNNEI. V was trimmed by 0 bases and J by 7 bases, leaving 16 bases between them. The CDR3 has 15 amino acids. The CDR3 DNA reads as TGTGCCAGCAGTGAAGCCCAAGATGCCTACGGGGAGCAGTACTTC. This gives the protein CASSEAQDAYGEQYF. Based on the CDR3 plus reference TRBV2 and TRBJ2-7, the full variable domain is EPEVTQTPSHQVTQMGQEVILRCVPISNHLYFYWYRQILGQKVEFLVSFYNNEISEKSEIFDDQFSVERPDGSNFTLKIRSTKLEDSAMYFCASSEAQDAYGEQYFGPGTRLTVT.

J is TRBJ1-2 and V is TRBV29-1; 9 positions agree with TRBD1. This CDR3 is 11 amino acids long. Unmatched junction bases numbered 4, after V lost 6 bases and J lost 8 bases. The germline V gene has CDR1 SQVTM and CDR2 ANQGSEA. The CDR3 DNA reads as TGCAGCGTGCGACAGGGGGTAGGCTACACCTTC. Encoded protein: CSVRQGVGYTF.

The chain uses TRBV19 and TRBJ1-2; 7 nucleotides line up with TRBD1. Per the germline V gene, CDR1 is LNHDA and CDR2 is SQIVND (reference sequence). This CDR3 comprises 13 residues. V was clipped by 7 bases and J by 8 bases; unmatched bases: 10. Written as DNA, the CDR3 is TGTGCCAGTAATGACAGGGTGAGAGGCGGCTACACCTTC. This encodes CASNDRVRGGYTF.

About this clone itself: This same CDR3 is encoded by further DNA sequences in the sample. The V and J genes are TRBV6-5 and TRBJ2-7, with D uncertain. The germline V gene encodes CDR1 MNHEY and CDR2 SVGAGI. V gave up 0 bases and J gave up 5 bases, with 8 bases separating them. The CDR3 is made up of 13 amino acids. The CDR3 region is CASSYSGVHEQYF. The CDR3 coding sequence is TGTGCCAGCAGTTACTCTGGCGTCCACGAGCAGTACTTC.

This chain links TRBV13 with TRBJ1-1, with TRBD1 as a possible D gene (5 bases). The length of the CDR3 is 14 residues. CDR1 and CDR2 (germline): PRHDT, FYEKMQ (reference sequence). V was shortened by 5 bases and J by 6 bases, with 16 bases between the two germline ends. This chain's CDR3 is CASSHRSPTAEAFF. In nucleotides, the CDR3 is TGTGCCAGCAGCCACCGATCCCCGACAGCTGAAGCTTTCTTT.

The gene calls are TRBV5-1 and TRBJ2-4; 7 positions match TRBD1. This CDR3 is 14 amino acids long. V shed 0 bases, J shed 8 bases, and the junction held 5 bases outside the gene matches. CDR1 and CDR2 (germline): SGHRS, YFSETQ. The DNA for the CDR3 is TGCGCCAGCAGCTTGGGGGACAGAGACTACATTCAGTACTTC. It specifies CASSLGDRDYIQYF.

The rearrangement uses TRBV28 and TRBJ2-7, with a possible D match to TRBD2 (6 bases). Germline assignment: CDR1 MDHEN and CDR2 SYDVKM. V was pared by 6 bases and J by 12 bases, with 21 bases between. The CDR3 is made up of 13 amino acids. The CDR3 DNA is TGTGCCAGCAGCCCCGGGAGAAACCCGGTGGCGTACTTC. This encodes CASSPGRNPVAYF.

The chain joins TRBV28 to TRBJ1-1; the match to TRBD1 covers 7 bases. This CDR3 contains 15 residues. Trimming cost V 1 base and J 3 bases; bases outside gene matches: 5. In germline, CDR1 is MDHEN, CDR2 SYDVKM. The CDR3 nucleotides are TGTGCCAGCAGTTTATTGTCCAGGGGGGACACTGAAGCTTTCTTT. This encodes CASSLLSRGDTEAFF.

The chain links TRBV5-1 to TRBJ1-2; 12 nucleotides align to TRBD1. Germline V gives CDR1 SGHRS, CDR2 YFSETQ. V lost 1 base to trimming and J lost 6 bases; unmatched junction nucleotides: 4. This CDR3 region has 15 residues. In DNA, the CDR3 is TGCGCCAGCAGCTTGAGGGACAGGGGGCTAGATGGCTACACCTTC. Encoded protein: CASSLRDRGLDGYTF. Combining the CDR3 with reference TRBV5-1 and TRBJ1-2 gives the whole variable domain KAGVTQTPRYLIKTRGQQVTLSCSPISGHRSVSWYQQTPGQGLQFLFEYFSETQRNKGNFPGRFSGRQFSNSRSEMNVSTLELGDSALYLCASSLRDRGLDGYTFGSGTRLTVV.

As DNA, the CDR3 is TGTGCCAGCAGTGAGGGACGGGGACGAGAGCAGTACTTC. This codes for CASSEGRGREQYF. This sequence joins TRBV25-1 and TRBJ2-7; either TRBD1 or TRBD2 may fit D (5 bases each). Deletions cut 3 bases from V and 7 bases from J, with 13 bases between. Germline V lookup: CDR1 MGHDK, CDR2 SYGVNS. The CDR3 has 13 residues.

The CDR3 region has the DNA TGTGCCAGCAGTTCGCGGGACAGGGGACCGGACATTCAGTACTTC. Amino acid sequence: CASSSRDRGPDIQYF. The chain has TRBV27 and TRBJ2-4, with TRBD1 matching over 10 bases. With 4 bases clipped from V and 8 bases from J, the junction kept 8 bases outside the gene matches. Germline values: CDR1 MNHEY, CDR2 SMNVEV (reference sequence). The CDR3 runs to 15 residues.

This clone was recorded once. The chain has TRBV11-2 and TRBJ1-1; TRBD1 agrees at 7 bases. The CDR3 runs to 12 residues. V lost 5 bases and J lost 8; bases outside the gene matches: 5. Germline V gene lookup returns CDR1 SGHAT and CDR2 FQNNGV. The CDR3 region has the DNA TGTGCCAGCAGCGAAGACAGGGCAGAAGCTTTCTTT. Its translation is CASSEDRAEAFF.

The CDR3 sequence is CASSLGSRASEQYF. Here the CDR3 DNA reads TGTGCCAGCAGCTTAGGGTCCAGGGCGAGCGAGCAGTACTTC. V usage is TRBV7-8 and J usage is TRBJ2-7; D is possibly TRBD1 (5 bases). The V and J ends lost 1 base and 6 bases respectively, with 13 bases between them. The CDR3 loop spans 14 amino acids. Germline lookup yields CDR1 SGHVS and CDR2 FQNEAQ.

The DNA of the CDR3 is TGTGCCAGCAGCCGTCGCCTGACGGATACAACCTACAATGAGCAGTTCTTC. The encoded protein is CASSRRLTDTTYNEQFF. The chain has TRBV4-2 and TRBJ2-1; D is ambiguous. Germline V gene lookup returns CDR1 LGHNA and CDR2 YNFKEQ. This CDR3 is built from 17 residues. V lost 4 bases, J lost 2 bases, and 18 bases lay in between.

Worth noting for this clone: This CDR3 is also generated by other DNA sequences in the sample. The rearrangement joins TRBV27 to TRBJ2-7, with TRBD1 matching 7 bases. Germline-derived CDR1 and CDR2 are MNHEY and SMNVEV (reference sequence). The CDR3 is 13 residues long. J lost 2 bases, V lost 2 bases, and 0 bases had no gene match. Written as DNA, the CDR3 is TGTGCCAGCAGTTTAGACAGGGCCTACGAGCAGTACTTC. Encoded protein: CASSLDRAYEQYF.

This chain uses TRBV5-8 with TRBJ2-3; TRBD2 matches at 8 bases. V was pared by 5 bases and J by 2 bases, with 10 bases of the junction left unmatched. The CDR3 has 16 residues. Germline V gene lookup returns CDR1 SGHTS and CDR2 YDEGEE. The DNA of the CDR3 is TGTGCCAGCAGACCTCCACTAGCGGCTACCACAGATACGCAGTATTTT. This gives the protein CASRPPLAATTDTQYF.

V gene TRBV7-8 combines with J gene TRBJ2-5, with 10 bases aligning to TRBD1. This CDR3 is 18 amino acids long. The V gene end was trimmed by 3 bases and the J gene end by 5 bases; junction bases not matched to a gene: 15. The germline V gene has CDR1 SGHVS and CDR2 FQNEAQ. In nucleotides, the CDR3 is TGTGCCAGCAGCTTCCCCCACCTTGGGACAGGGGCCTGGGAGACCCAGTACTTC. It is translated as CASSFPHLGTGAWETQYF.

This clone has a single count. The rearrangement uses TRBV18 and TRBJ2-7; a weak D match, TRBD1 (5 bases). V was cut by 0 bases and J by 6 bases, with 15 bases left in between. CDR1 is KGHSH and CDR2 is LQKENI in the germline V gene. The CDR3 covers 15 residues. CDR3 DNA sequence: TGTGCCAGCTCACCACCACAGGCGGCCCTATCCGAGCAGTACTTC. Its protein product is CASSPPQAALSEQYF.

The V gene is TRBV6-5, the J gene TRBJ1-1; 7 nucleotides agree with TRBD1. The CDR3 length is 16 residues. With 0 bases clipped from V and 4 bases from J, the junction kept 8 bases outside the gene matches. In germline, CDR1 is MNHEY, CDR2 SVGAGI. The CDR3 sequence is CASSYSLKQGFTEAFF. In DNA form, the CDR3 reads TGTGCCAGCAGTTACTCATTAAAACAGGGGTTCACTGAAGCTTTCTTT.

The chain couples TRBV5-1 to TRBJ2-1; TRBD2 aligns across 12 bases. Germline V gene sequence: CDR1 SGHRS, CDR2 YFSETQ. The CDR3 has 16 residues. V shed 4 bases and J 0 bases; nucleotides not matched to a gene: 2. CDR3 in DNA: TGCGCCAGCAGCGCGGGACTAGCGGGCTCCTACAATGAGCAGTTCTTC. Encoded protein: CASSAGLAGSYNEQFF. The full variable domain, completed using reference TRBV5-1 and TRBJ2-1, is KAGVTQTPRYLIKTRGQQVTLSCSPISGHRSVSWYQQTPGQGLQFLFEYFSETQRNKGNFPGRFSGRQFSNSRSEMNVSTLELGDSALYLCASSAGLAGSYNEQFFGPGTRLTVL.